The present entry profiles one T cell receptor (beta chain) with its context. TCR beta CDR3 regions were amplified from RNA. When the TCR CDR3 underwent first-round RT-PCR, the HTBI primer set was used. MiXCR was run by TCRdb on the multiplex PCR reads, yielding one entry per CDR3 protein. This sample yields approximately 530,000 distinct CDR3 sequences, of which 16% are seen a single time; approximately 18% belongs to the top ten. The data stem from a study of T cells in Graves' hyperthyroidism and ophthalmopathy. Deletions cut 0 bases from V and 2 bases from J, with 13 bases between. Germline V gene sequence: CDR1 LGHDT, CDR2 YNNKEL (reference sequence). This CDR3 has 16 residues.

Sequencing was carried out using blood. The receptor was isolated from a woman under 30 with Graves' hyperthyroidism. This chain uses TRBV3-1 with TRBJ1-1; D not resolved. The CDR3 DNA is TGTGCCAGCAGCCAAGACACCCGGGATCGAAACACTGAAGCTTTCTTT. Amino acid sequence: CASSQDTRDRNTEAFF.